This T cell receptor (beta chain) stems from a study of T-cell reconstitution after alpha-beta-depleted transplantation in children. The study's findings and limits: Surviving recipient T cells and thymic progenitors produced the high day-60 TCRbeta diversity seen in some patients. When one year had passed after transplant, most T-cell counts and diversity came from newly produced T cells. Expanded graft clones, several hundred of them, were reportedly the source of alpha-beta T cells about two months after transplant.

A few counts support this clonotype. The antigen remains undetermined. Researchers prepared the TCRbeta library using unique molecular identifiers, the study reports. TCRdb re-derived calls from the PCR reads in MiXCR, one entry per CDR3 protein. The sample records about 600,000 distinct CDR3 sequences, roughly 13% being singletons. The germline V and J ends were trimmed by 6 bases and 7 bases, with 13 bases remaining between them. CDR1 and CDR2 from the germline V gene are DFQATT and SNEGSKA (reference sequence). This CDR3 has 12 residues. The sample here was PBMCs, mostly from graft donor cells, taken 360 days after TCRalphabeta/CD19-depleted stem cell transplant. The TCR originated in a male patient younger than 18 who had a stem cell transplant for acute myeloid leukemia, so the T cells may come from the graft donor. The J gene is TRBJ1-5, the V gene TRBV20-1, with D perhaps TRBD1 (5 bases). CDR3 protein: CSAPGLGQPQHF. The CDR3 DNA is TGCAGTGCCCCGGGGCTGGGGCAGCCCCAGCATTTT.